This T cell receptor beta chain was sequenced in a study of technical replicates of blood from a handful of donors. Generated by immunoSEQ multiplex PCR, the TCRdb table keeps only in-frame clones and is missing some. The sample yields roughly 70,000 clones, about 89% seen once. The sequence was collected from a human donor in good health. Some clones in this sample may be carry-over from other donors' samples. Sequencing was carried out using PBMCs.

The CDR3 DNA is TGTGCCAGCTCACCACCGTCAGATTTCAATGAGCAGTTCTTC. Residues: CASSPPSDFNEQFF. This chain connects TRBV18 to TRBJ2-1; D unresolved. From germline, CDR1 is KGHSH and CDR2 LQKENI. The length of the CDR3 is 14 residues. The germline V and J ends were trimmed by 0 bases and 6 bases, with 9 bases remaining between them.